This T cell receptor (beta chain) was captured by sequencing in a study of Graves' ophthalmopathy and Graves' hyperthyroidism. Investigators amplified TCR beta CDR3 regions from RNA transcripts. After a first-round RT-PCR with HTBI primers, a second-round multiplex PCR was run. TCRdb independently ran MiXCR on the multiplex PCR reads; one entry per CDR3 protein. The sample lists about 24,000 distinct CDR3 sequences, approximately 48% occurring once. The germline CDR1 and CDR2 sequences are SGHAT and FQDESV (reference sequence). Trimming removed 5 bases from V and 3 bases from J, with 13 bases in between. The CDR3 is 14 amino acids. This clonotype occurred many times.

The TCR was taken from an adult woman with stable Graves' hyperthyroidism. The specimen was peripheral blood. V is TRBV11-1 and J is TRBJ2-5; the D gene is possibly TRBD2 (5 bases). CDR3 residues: CASSTRGKEETQYF. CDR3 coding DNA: TGTGCCAGCAGCACACGAGGGAAGGAAGAGACCCAGTACTTC.